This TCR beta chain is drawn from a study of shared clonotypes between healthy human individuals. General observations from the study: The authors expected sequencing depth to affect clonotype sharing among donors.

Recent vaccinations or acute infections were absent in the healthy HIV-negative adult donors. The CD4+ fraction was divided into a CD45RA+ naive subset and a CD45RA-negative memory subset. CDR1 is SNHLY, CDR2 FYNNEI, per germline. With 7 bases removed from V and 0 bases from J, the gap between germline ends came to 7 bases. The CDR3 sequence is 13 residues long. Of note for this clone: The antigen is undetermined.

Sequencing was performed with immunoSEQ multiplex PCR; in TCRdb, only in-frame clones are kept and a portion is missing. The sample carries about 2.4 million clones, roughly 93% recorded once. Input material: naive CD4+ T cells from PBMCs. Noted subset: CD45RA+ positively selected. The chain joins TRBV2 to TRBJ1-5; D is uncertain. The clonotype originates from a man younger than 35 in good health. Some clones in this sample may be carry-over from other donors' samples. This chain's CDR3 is CASMWDSNQPQHF. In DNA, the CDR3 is TGTGCCAGCATGTGGGATAGCAATCAGCCCCAGCATTTT.